Following are 4 T cell receptor beta chains from one sample sequenced in a study of T cell repertoires in aging, cancer and after chemotherapy. A mixed TRB-A/B primer pool amplified rearranged TRB by multiplex touch-down PCR. One entry per CDR3 protein, called by TCRdb with MiXCR from the multiplex PCR reads. Altogether approximately 6,300 distinct CDR3 sequences are present, approximately 38% being singletons, with the ten largest covering approximately 44%. Amplification of TCR beta used genomic DNA extracted from peripheral blood. Sequencing was done on a sample of blood. These receptor sequences come from a human donor with a blood cancer.

The V gene is TRBV14, the J gene TRBJ2-7; D ambiguous. V was trimmed by 6 bases and J by 0 bases, leaving 6 bases between them. Germline V gives CDR1 SGHDN, CDR2 FVKESK. The CDR3 extends over 12 amino acids. The CDR3 here is CASSPSSYEQYF. DNA for the CDR3: TGTGCCAGCAGTCCGAGCTCCTACGAGCAGTACTTC. The entire variable domain, with the rest obtained from reference TRBV14 and TRBJ2-7, is as follows: EAGVTQFPSHSVIEKGQTVTLRCDPISGHDNLYWYRRVMGKEIKFLLHFVKESKQDESGMPNNRFLAERTGGTYSTLKVQPAELEDSGVYFCASSPSSYEQYFGPGTRLTVT.

This clonotype is categorized as medium-sized (0.01 to 0.1%). The V call is TRBV6-5, the J call TRBJ1-2; D might be TRBD1 (6 bases). CDR3 size: 14 residues. Trimming took off 6 bases at V and 2 bases at J, with 13 bases between the two ends. Germline V lookup: CDR1 MNHEY, CDR2 SVGAGI. The CDR3 spells CASSGGPRNYGYTF. Written as DNA, the CDR3 is TGTGCCAGCAGCGGGGGCCCAAGGAACTATGGCTACACCTTC.

The chain recombines TRBV19 with TRBJ2-5; 7 nucleotides match TRBD2. This CDR3 has 14 amino acids. V was clipped by 5 bases and J by 4 bases; unmatched bases: 7. The germline V gene has CDR1 LNHDA and CDR2 SQIVND (reference sequence). The CDR3 DNA reads TGTGCCAGTAGTGGCGGACTAGGTGGAGAGACCCAGTACTTC. Amino acid sequence: CASSGGLGGETQYF.

This clonotype was counted between two and nine times. The chain couples TRBV7-6 to TRBJ1-5, with D uncertain. Between the trimmed V and J ends, which lost 3 bases and 3 bases, there was a span of 6 bases. Germline V gene sequence: CDR1 SGHVS, CDR2 FNYEAQ. This CDR3 has 13 amino acids. The CDR3 DNA is TGTGCCAGCAGCTTCTCCGACAATCAGCCCCAGCATTTT. Protein sequence: CASSFSDNQPQHF.